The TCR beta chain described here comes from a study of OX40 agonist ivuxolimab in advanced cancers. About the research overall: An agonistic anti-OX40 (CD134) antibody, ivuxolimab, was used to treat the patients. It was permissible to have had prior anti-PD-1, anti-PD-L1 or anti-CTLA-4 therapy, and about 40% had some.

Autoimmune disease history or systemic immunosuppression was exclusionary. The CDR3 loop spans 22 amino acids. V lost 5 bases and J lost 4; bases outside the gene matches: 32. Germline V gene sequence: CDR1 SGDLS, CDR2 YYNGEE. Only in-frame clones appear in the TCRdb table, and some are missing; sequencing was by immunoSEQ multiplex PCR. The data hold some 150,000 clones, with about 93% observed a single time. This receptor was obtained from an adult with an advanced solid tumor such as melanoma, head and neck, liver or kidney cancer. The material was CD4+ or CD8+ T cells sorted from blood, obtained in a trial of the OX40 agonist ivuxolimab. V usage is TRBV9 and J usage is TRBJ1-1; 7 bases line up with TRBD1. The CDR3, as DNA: TGTGCCAGCAGTCAATATAGTGGGAGTGGATTGGGACAGCTGATTAGGACCACTGAAGCTTTCTTT. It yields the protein CASSQYSGSGLGQLIRTTEAFF.